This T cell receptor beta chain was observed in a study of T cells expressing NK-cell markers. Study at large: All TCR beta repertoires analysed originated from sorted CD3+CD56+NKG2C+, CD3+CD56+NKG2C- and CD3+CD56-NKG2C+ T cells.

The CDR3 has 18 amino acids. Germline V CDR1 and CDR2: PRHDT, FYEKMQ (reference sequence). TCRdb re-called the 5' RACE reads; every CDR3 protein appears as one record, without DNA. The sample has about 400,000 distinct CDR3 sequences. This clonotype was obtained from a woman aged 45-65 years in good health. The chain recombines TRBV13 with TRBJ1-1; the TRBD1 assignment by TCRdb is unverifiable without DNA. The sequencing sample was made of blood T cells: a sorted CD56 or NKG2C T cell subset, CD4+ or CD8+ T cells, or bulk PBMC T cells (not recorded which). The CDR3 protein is CASSPFGQGGSTNTEAFF.